The clone carrying this T cell receptor beta chain was detected a few times. Its antigen is unidentified. PCR was performed using 60 Vbeta and 13 Jbeta primers. Data came from immunoSEQ multiplex PCR; TCRdb stores just in-frame clones and leaves some out. Of tens of thousands of clones listed, about 76% are singletons. This record belongs to a study of cytomegalovirus exposure and HLA in healthy donors. The study's findings and limits: Previously analyzed data showed that most TCR beta V segments were productive at a frequency of about 87% or about 30%. Associated with cytomegalovirus, according to the listing, were some 150 TCR beta chains.

The donors, nominally healthy at sampling, likely had unrecorded immune exposures. With 6 bases clipped from V and 3 bases from J, the junction kept 5 bases outside the gene matches. The germline CDR1 and CDR2 sequences are SQVTM and ANQGSEA. The CDR3 has 13 residues. This rearrangement joins TRBV29-1 to TRBJ2-3, with 8 nucleotides matching TRBD1. The sequence was obtained from a male donor in good health and CMV-seropositive. Sequencing was carried out using PBMCs. CDR3 nucleotides: TGCAGCGTCCGACAGGGGATGACAGATACGCAGTATTTT. It translates to CSVRQGMTDTQYF.